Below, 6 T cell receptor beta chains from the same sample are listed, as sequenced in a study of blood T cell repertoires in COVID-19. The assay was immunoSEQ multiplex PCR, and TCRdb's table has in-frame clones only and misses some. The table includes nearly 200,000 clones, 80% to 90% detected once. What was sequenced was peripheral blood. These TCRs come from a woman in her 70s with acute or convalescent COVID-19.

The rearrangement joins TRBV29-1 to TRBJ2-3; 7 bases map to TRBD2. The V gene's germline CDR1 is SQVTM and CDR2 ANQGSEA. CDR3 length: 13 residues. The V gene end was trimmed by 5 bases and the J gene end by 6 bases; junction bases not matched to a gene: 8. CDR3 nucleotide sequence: TGCAGCGTTCTGAGGGAGGGCCGGGATACGCAGTATTTT. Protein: CSVLREGRDTQYF.

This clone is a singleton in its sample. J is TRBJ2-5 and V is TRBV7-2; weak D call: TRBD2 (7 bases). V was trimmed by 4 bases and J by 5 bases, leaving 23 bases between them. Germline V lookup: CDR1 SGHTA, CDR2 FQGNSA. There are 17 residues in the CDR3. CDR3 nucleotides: TGTGCCAGCAGCTCCCCGAGGGGCGGGGGCCCAGGGGAGACCCAGTACTTC. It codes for CASSSPRGGGPGETQYF.

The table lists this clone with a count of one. The CDR3 is CASSLAQLSGTRLSYEQYF. In DNA, the CDR3 is TGCGCCAGCAGCTTGGCCCAGCTGAGCGGGACCCGTCTCTCCTACGAGCAGTACTTC. J is TRBJ2-7 and V is TRBV5-1, with 7 bases fitting TRBD2. The J segment lost 0 bases and the V segment lost 0 bases, leaving 15 bases of the junction unmatched. The CDR3 spans 19 residues. Germline V gene sequence: CDR1 SGHRS, CDR2 YFSETQ.

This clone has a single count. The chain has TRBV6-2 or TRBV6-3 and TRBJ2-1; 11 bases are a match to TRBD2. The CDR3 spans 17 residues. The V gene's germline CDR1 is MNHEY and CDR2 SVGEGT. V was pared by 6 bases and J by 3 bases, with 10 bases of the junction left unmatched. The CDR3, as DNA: TGTGCCAGCAGCAATCGCCCCGGGACTAGCGGCTACAATGAGCAGTTCTTC. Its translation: CASSNRPGTSGYNEQFF.

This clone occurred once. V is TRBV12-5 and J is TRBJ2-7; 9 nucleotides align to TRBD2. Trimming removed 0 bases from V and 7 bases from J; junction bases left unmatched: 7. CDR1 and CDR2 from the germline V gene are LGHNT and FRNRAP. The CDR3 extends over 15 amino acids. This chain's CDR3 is CASGLVIAGAVEQYF. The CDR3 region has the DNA TGTGCTAGTGGTTTGGTAATAGCGGGAGCGGTAGAGCAGTACTTC.

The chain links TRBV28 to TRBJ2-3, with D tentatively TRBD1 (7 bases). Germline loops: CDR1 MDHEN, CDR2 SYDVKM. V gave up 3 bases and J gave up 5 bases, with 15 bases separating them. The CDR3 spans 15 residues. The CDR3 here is CASSFPTGRRDTQYF. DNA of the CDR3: TGTGCCAGCAGTTTCCCGACAGGGAGGAGAGATACGCAGTATTTT.